What follows are 31 T cell receptor beta chains derived from one specimen sequenced in a study of blood T cell repertoires in COVID-19. The method was immunoSEQ multiplex PCR; TCRdb's version includes in-frame clones alone and lacks a portion of them. Here the sample spans about 250,000 clones, approximately 89% being singletons. The source material was peripheral blood. These receptor sequences come from a woman aged 55-70 years who had recovered from COVID-19.

This clone was seen only once. The V gene is TRBV7-8, the J gene TRBJ1-2, with D uncertain. V was cut by 7 bases and J by 2 bases, with 11 bases left in between. Germline-derived CDR1 and CDR2 are SGHVS and FQNEAQ. The CDR3 contains 13 residues. Here the CDR3 reads CASTPRGNYGYTF. In DNA form, the CDR3 reads TGTGCCAGCACCCCACGGGGAAACTATGGCTACACCTTC.

The V call is TRBV5-6, the J call TRBJ2-5; 12 bases line up with TRBD2. The CDR3 has 16 residues. The junction had 9 bases not matched to a gene; V was cut back by 4 bases and J by 5 bases. Germline V gene data show CDR1 as SGHDT and CDR2 as YYEEEE. CDR3 in DNA: TGTGCCAGCAGCCGGCCTAGCGGGGGGGCCGGGGAGACCCAGTACTTC. Its translation is CASSRPSGGAGETQYF.

V usage is TRBV11-3 and J usage is TRBJ2-2; possibly TRBD2 for D (5 bases). CDR1 SGHNT and CDR2 YENEEA come from the germline V gene. The CDR3 is made up of 14 amino acids. Between the trimmed V and J ends, which lost 2 bases and 3 bases, there was a span of 7 bases. CDR3 loop: CASSLLLDTGELFF. The DNA of the CDR3 is TGTGCCAGCAGCTTATTACTAGACACCGGGGAGCTGTTTTTT.

CDR3 sequence reads: CASSRSGYEQYF. The CDR3 nucleotides are TGTGCCAGTAGTCGCTCGGGATACGAGCAGTACTTC. The chain is built from TRBV19 and TRBJ2-7, with D possibly being TRBD2 (5 bases). The V gene lost 5 bases and the J gene lost 4 bases, with 9 bases spanning the gap. The germline CDR1 and CDR2 sequences are LNHDA and SQIVND (reference sequence). The CDR3 is 12 residues long.

The gene calls are TRBV7-9 and TRBJ2-3, with a tentative D call TRBD1 (5 bases). V lost 5 bases and J lost 0, with 15 bases in between. The germline V gene has CDR1 SEHNR and CDR2 FQNEAQ (reference sequence). The CDR3 length is 16 residues. The CDR3 protein is CASSTMTVSSTDTQYF. The CDR3 region has the DNA TGTGCCAGCAGCACAATGACAGTTTCTAGCACAGATACGCAGTATTTT.

The rearrangement joins TRBV7-2 to TRBJ2-5; maybe TRBD1 (6 bases). Germline CDR1 SGHTA, CDR2 FQGNSA. This CDR3 spans 14 amino acids. V was pared by 4 bases and J by 2 bases, with 11 bases between. For the CDR3, the DNA is TGTGCCAGCAGCTCCTCAGGGGTACAAGAGACCCAGTACTTC. Protein sequence: CASSSSGVQETQYF.

The chain is built from TRBV10-3 and TRBJ1-5; D remains ambiguous. V was pared by 4 bases and J by 1 base, with 8 bases between. Per germline, CDR1 ENHRY and CDR2 SYGVKD. The length of the CDR3 is 14 residues. The CDR3 reads CAISASGSNQPQHF. DNA for the CDR3: TGTGCCATCAGTGCAAGCGGGAGCAATCAGCCCCAGCATTTT.

The V call is TRBV6-6, the J call TRBJ1-4; D unresolved. V was trimmed by 3 bases and J by 2 bases, leaving 10 bases between them. This CDR3 contains 15 residues. From germline, CDR1 is MNHNY and CDR2 SVGAGI (reference sequence). CDR3 nucleotides: TGTGCCAGCAGTTATAACAGTGCTACTAATGAAAAACTGTTTTTT. Encoded protein: CASSYNSATNEKLFF.

This clone was seen only a few times. The rearrangement uses TRBV4-2 and TRBJ1-2; D is undetermined. The CDR3 contains 13 residues. The V gene's germline CDR1 is LGHNA and CDR2 YNFKEQ. V was trimmed by 4 bases and J by 4 bases, leaving 10 bases between them. The CDR3 spells CASSPGRLYGYTF. The CDR3 DNA reads as TGTGCCAGCAGCCCAGGCAGGCTCTATGGCTACACCTTC.

The V and J genes are TRBV3-1 (or the pseudogene TRBV3-2) and TRBJ1-1, with 9 bases fitting TRBD1. The CDR3 spans 15 residues. Looked up from germline, CDR1 is LGHDT and CDR2 is YNNKEL (reference sequence). V lost 1 base to trimming and J lost 4 bases; unmatched junction nucleotides: 4. CDR3 loop: CASSQGGTGITEAFF. The CDR3 DNA follows: TGTGCCAGCAGCCAAGGAGGGACAGGGATCACTGAAGCTTTCTTT.

The rearrangement joins TRBV7-2 to TRBJ1-5, with 10 nucleotides matching TRBD1. This CDR3 is built from 15 residues. Germline-derived CDR1 and CDR2 are SGHTA and FQGNSA. Trimming cost V 1 base and J 6 bases; bases outside gene matches: 3. The CDR3 nucleotides read TGTGCCAGCAGCTTAGAGGGGACAGGGGTTCAGCCCCAGCATTTT. Its translation: CASSLEGTGVQPQHF.

The chain combines TRBV3-1 (or the pseudogene TRBV3-2) with TRBJ2-7; D is unresolved. The ends were cut back, 5 bases at V and 1 base at J, with 9 bases in the middle. CDR3 length equals 13 residues. Germline lookup yields CDR1 LGHDT and CDR2 YNNKEL (reference sequence). The CDR3 loop is CASSISLSYEQYF. The CDR3 DNA sequence: TGTGCCAGCAGCATAAGCCTATCCTACGAGCAGTACTTC.

Turning to this clone: This sample also contains other DNA sequences that code for the same CDR3. The J gene is TRBJ1-4, the V gene TRBV5-1; TRBD1 aligns across 7 bases. With V trimmed by 4 bases and J by 0 bases, 0 bases remained unmatched. Germline CDR1 SGHRS, CDR2 YFSETQ. This CDR3 contains 14 residues. The CDR3 region is CASSQGATNEKLFF. The DNA for the CDR3 is TGCGCCAGCAGCCAGGGGGCAACTAATGAAAAACTGTTTTTT. Based on the CDR3 plus reference TRBV5-1 and TRBJ1-4, the full variable domain is KAGVTQTPRYLIKTRGQQVTLSCSPISGHRSVSWYQQTPGQGLQFLFEYFSETQRNKGNFPGRFSGRQFSNSRSEMNVSTLELGDSALYLCASSQGATNEKLFFGSGTQLSVL.

As regards this clone: Possible read error: a much larger clone is one base away. Distinct nucleotide sequences in the sample also encode this CDR3. The chain joins TRBV7-3 to TRBJ1-1, with D perhaps TRBD1 (6 bases). Trimming shortened V by 5 bases and J by 1 base, and 8 bases separated the two germline ends. The germline CDR1 and CDR2 sequences are SGHTA and FQGTGA. There are 13 residues in the CDR3. The CDR3 coding sequence is TGTGCCAGCAGCCCGACAGGGAACACTGAAGCTTTCTTT. Its protein product is CASSPTGNTEAFF.

This chain connects TRBV21-1 to TRBJ2-7; the table's D call, TRBD1, has no DNA check behind it. TRBV21-1 is assigned pseudogene status. CDR3 length: 15 amino acids. The CDR3 region has the DNA TGTGCCAGCAGCCGCCCGGGACATCTGAGATACGAGCAGTACTTC. This sequence encodes CASSRPGHLRYEQYF.

V is TRBV28 and J is TRBJ1-5, with 11 bases that match TRBD1. Per germline, CDR1 MDHEN and CDR2 SYDVKM. V shed 8 bases, J shed 1 base, and the junction held 1 base outside the gene matches. This CDR3 is built from 14 residues. CDR3 region: CASGTGGSNQPQHF. For the CDR3, the DNA is TGTGCCAGCGGGACAGGGGGAAGCAATCAGCCCCAGCATTTT.

J is TRBJ1-2 and V is TRBV10-3, with 7 bases aligning to TRBD1. Trimming removed 4 bases from V and 6 bases from J; junction bases left unmatched: 8. CDR3 length: 14 amino acids. Germline values: CDR1 ENHRY, CDR2 SYGVKD. CDR3 loop: CAISAAGTEDGYTF. CDR3 bases: TGTGCCATCAGTGCTGCCGGGACAGAGGATGGCTACACCTTC.

V is TRBV6-5 and J is TRBJ1-1; a weak D match, TRBD1 (6 bases). Germline CDR1 is MNHEY and CDR2 is SVGAGI. Trimming stripped 6 bases from V and 6 bases from J, with 14 bases between. The CDR3 is 13 residues long. CDR3 protein: CASSREGGAEAFF. The CDR3 DNA reads TGTGCCAGCAGCCGGGAGGGGGGCGCTGAAGCTTTCTTT.

The V gene is TRBV10-1, the J gene TRBJ2-7, with D possibly TRBD2 on 7 matching bases. The CDR3 sequence is 15 residues long. The germline V gene encodes CDR1 WNHNN and CDR2 SYGVQD (reference sequence). Deletions cut 7 bases from V and 2 bases from J, with 18 bases between. The CDR3 DNA sequence: TGCGCCAGCAACCCGTGGGGGGGCTTCCCCTACGAGCAGTACTTC. It codes for CASNPWGGFPYEQYF.

The chain employs TRBV3-1 (or the pseudogene TRBV3-2) and TRBJ1-2; no firm D call. CDR1 LGHDT and CDR2 YNNKEL come from the germline V gene (reference sequence). The ends were cut back, 6 bases at V and 7 bases at J, with 12 bases in the middle. The CDR3 has 12 residues. The CDR3 DNA sequence: TGTGCCAGCAGTCTGACTCACGGTGGCTACACCTTC. This encodes CASSLTHGGYTF.

This clone showed up many times. The CDR3 here is CATPRGTEDTQYF. The CDR3 DNA is TGTGCCACCCCGCGGGGGACTGAAGATACGCAGTATTTT. V gene TRBV7-9 combines with J gene TRBJ2-3; 7 bases align to TRBD2. The germline gives CDR1 SEHNR, CDR2 FQNEAQ (reference sequence). The CDR3 contains 13 residues. The junction had 9 bases not matched to a gene; V was cut back by 10 bases and J by 5 bases.

This chain connects TRBV19 to TRBJ2-2; D call uncertain. The CDR3 covers 12 residues. The V and J ends lost 5 bases and 5 bases respectively, with 6 bases between them. Germline-derived CDR1 and CDR2 are LNHDA and SQIVND (reference sequence). In DNA form, the CDR3 reads TGTGCCAGTAGTCCCGGGACCGGGGAGCTGTTTTTT. Translating it yields CASSPGTGELFF.

This sequence joins TRBV15 and TRBJ2-4, with 7 bases that match TRBD2. V lost 5 bases and J lost 4; bases outside the gene matches: 5. The CDR3 is 14 residues long. CDR1 is LNHNV, CDR2 YYDKDF, per germline (reference sequence). The CDR3, as DNA: TGTGCCACCAGCGGAAGACTAGCAAAAAACATTCAGTACTTC. This encodes CATSGRLAKNIQYF. The complete variable domain, with remaining parts taken from reference TRBV15 and TRBJ2-4, reads DAMVIQNPRYQVTQFGKPVTLSCSQTLNHNVMYWYQQKSSQAPKLLFHYYDKDFNNEADTPDNFQSRRPNTSFCFLDIRSPGLGDTAMYLCATSGRLAKNIQYFGAGTRLSVL.

This clone has only one observation. The chain recombines TRBV7-3 with TRBJ1-2; D gene uncertain. V was shortened by 5 bases and J by 7 bases, with 11 bases between the two germline ends. CDR1 and CDR2 (germline): SGHTA, FQGTGA. This CDR3 spans 12 amino acids. CDR3 in DNA: TGTGCCAGCAGCCGCGATCGGGGTGGCTACACCTTC. It yields the protein CASSRDRGGYTF.

The rearrangement joins TRBV6-5 to TRBJ1-4, with TRBD1 identical over 7 bases. V trimming: 7 bases; J trimming: 6 bases; junction bases outside the gene matches: 8. Germline V gene lookup returns CDR1 MNHEY and CDR2 SVGAGI. This CDR3 is built from 14 residues. As DNA, the CDR3 is TGTGCCAGCAAAGACAGGGCGGAGGATGAAAAACTGTTTTTT. It translates to CASKDRAEDEKLFF.

V usage is TRBV11-2 and J usage is TRBJ2-4, with 7 positions matching TRBD2. Germline-derived CDR1 and CDR2 are SGHAT and FQNNGV. CDR3 length equals 12 residues. Losses at the gene ends were 5 bases for V and 9 bases for J; bases not matched to a gene: 4. The DNA of the CDR3 is TGTGCCAGCAGCCTTCCGGGGGGCATTCAGTACTTC. This codes for CASSLPGGIQYF.

The V call is TRBV5-4, the J call TRBJ1-1; D call uncertain. V lost 1 base and J lost 1, with 8 bases in between. The CDR3 length is 14 residues. Germline V lookup: CDR1 SGHNT, CDR2 YYREEE (reference sequence). The CDR3 sequence: CASSLSAGNTEAFF. The CDR3 DNA reads TGTGCCAGCAGCTTGAGCGCGGGGAACACTGAAGCTTTCTTT.

This chain connects TRBV9 to TRBJ1-2, with 12 bases that match TRBD1. The CDR3 is made up of 15 amino acids. Trimming at V came to 10 bases and at J to 4 bases, leaving 11 bases not matched to a gene. Germline loops: CDR1 SGDLS, CDR2 YYNGEE. The CDR3 loop is CASGTGGSDLYGYTF. As DNA, the CDR3 is TGTGCCTCCGGGACAGGGGGCTCAGACCTCTATGGCTACACCTTC.

This rearrangement joins TRBV3-1 (or the pseudogene TRBV3-2) to TRBJ2-7; TRBD2 matches 7 bases. The V gene end was trimmed by 6 bases and the J gene end by 0 bases; junction bases not matched to a gene: 2. The CDR3 is made up of 13 amino acids. CDR1 is LGHDT, CDR2 YNNKEL, per germline (reference sequence). The CDR3 reads CASRPSGSYEQYF. CDR3 sequence (DNA): TGTGCCAGCAGGCCTAGCGGCTCCTACGAGCAGTACTTC.

The rearrangement uses TRBV20-1 and TRBJ1-5; a possible D gene is TRBD1 (6 bases). V lost 3 bases, J lost 7 bases, and 16 bases lay in between. The CDR3 extends over 14 amino acids. The germline gives CDR1 DFQATT, CDR2 SNEGSKA (reference sequence). CDR3 amino acids: CSASGRGIGQPQHF. The DNA for the CDR3 is TGCAGTGCTAGTGGCAGGGGAATCGGGCAGCCCCAGCATTTT.

V and J are TRBV18 and TRBJ2-7, with 7 bases that match TRBD2. CDR1 and CDR2 (germline): KGHSH, LQKENI. The CDR3 consists of 14 residues. V shed 2 bases and J 1 base; nucleotides not matched to a gene: 2. CDR3 DNA sequence: TGTGCCAGCTCACCAGCTAGCGGATCCTACGAGCAGTACTTC. Protein product: CASSPASGSYEQYF. The full variable domain, in which reference TRBV18 and TRBJ2-7 provide the parts outside the CDR3, is NAGVMQNPRHLVRRRGQEARLRCSPMKGHSHVYWYRQLPEEGLKFMVYLQKENIIDESGMPKERFSAEFPKEGPSILRIQQVVRGDSAAYFCASSPASGSYEQYFGPGTRLTVT.